This T cell receptor beta chain was profiled in a study of blood T cell repertoires in COVID-19. Using immunoSEQ multiplex PCR, the repertoire was profiled, and TCRdb retains in-frame clones only, with some absent. The table includes a few hundred thousand clones, around nine tenths detected once. Sequenced: PBMCs or T cells enriched from blood (not recorded which). This clonotype was obtained from a woman in her fifties or sixties who had been exposed to COVID-19.

CDR3 sequence reads: CASSDKRTISYNEQFF. The CDR3 nucleotides are TGTGCCAGCAGTGACAAGCGGACTATCTCCTACAATGAGCAGTTCTTC. The chain employs TRBV6-4 and TRBJ2-1, with a tentative D call TRBD2 (6 bases). V lost 2 bases to trimming and J lost 0 bases, with 11 bases between them. This CDR3 region has 16 residues. Germline lookup yields CDR1 MRHNA and CDR2 SNTAGT.